This T cell receptor (beta chain) was observed in a study of blood T cell repertoires in COVID-19. Study-level background: Samples taken during acute and convalescent COVID-19 were collected in the United States, Italy and Spain. The analysed material was cDNA or gDNA that came from T cells, B-cell-depleted T cells, or PBMCs.

Only a few counts were recorded for this clone. Authors' methods: Nucleated cell number was recorded as an estimate derived from reference gene primer amplification. Profiling relied on immunoSEQ multiplex PCR, and the TCRdb table lists in-frame clones only, not all of them. That table furnishes V, J and clone size, whereas the DNA furnished D and trimming. Of over 100,000 clones detected, 65% to 85% appear once; the ten largest clones hold nearly 0.85%. Looked up from germline, CDR1 is SQVTM and CDR2 is ANQGSEA. Trimming pared 3 bases from V and 10 bases from J, leaving 10 bases between. This CDR3 is 12 amino acids long.

The genes are TRBV29-1 and TRBJ1-6; D remains ambiguous. This sequence originates from a woman aged 70-85 years with acute or convalescent COVID-19. Sequencing used peripheral blood. CDR3 amino acids: CSVERVWSPLHF. CDR3 in DNA: TGCAGCGTTGAGAGGGTATGGTCACCCCTCCACTTT.